This T cell receptor (beta chain) originates from a study of blood T cell repertoires in COVID-19. About the research overall: Sources were T cells, B-cell-depleted T cells, or PBMCs; the material itself was cDNA or gDNA.

Source study methods: How many nucleated cells were present was estimated from reference gene primer amplification. Clones were sequenced by immunoSEQ multiplex PCR, and TCRdb holds only the in-frame ones, with some missing. D and trimming were read from the DNA, whereas the V and J calls and clone size are those reported in that table. The sample includes 30,000 to 40,000 clones, roughly 91% of them seen just once. Material for sequencing was peripheral blood. This clonotype was sampled from a man older than 75 with acute or convalescent COVID-19.

The CDR3 sequence is CATSDPSGGAGDTQYF. The DNA of the CDR3 is TGTGCCACCAGTGATCCTAGCGGGGGGGCTGGAGATACGCAGTATTTT. The rearrangement uses TRBV24-1 and TRBJ2-3, with 12 bases matching TRBD2. Germline values: CDR1 KGHDR, CDR2 SFDVKD. The CDR3 loop spans 16 amino acids. V gave up 3 bases and J gave up 5 bases; unmatched junction bases: 5.